The present entry profiles one TCR beta chain with its context. Enrolled through a virtual design, the participants were between roughly 18 and 90 years of age and came from about two dozen US areas. Grouping used clinical history reported by participants in a survey and questionnaire. Sequenced by immunoSEQ multiplex PCR; TCRdb stores in-frame clones only, minus some. This sample has some 210,000 clones, with 70% to 90% found just once. This sample was taken from a study of blood T cell repertoires in COVID-19. On the study more broadly: Material from acute and convalescent COVID-19 was sourced from the United States, Italy and Spain.

Germline V gene lookup returns CDR1 SNHLY and CDR2 FYNNEI. Germline trimming cut 0 bases from V and 5 bases from J; bases unmatched to any gene: 8. CDR3 length: 16 amino acids. Source material: PBMCs or T cells enriched from blood (not recorded which). The rearrangement joins TRBV2 to TRBJ1-1; TRBD1 aligns across 8 bases. This receptor was obtained from a man aged 35-49 years who had recovered from COVID-19. The CDR3 reads CASSEARTGWSTEAFF. CDR3 nucleotides: TGTGCCAGCAGTGAAGCACGGACAGGGTGGAGTACTGAAGCTTTCTTT.